A selection of T cell receptor beta chains follows, all from one sample in a study of response to subunit inactivated influenza vaccine. TCRdb independently ran MiXCR on the RT-PCR reads; one entry per CDR3 protein. The sample includes hundreds of thousands of distinct CDR3 sequences, approximately 15% of them seen just once. Specimen: CD4+ T cells sorted from PBMCs, collected roughly 24 months after vaccination. These receptors all stem from a man aged 50 to 69 who received an inactivated influenza vaccine. Each CDR3 is given with its conserved first and last residue. The order of the fields is CDR3 length, clone size, D gene, V gene, J gene, CDR3 DNA, CDR3 protein. A D gene is named only where the DNA matches it firmly. Only part of the rows carry a size: once, few, many, or a class if the clone is expanded.

15	few	.	TRBV18	TRBJ2-2	TGTGCCAGCTCACCAGTCAGAGCGAACACCGGGGAGCTGTTTTTT	CASSPVRANTGELFF
16	few	TRBD2	TRBV20-1	TRBJ2-3	TGCAGTGCTGGAAAAGGACTAGCGGGACTGACAGATACGCAGTATTTT	CSAGKGLAGLTDTQYF
15	once	TRBD1	TRBV28	TRBJ2-7	TGTGCCAGCAGTTTCCTCCGACAGGGGGCTTACGAGCAGTACTTC	CASSFLRQGAYEQYF
14	.	.	TRBV4-1	TRBJ1-1	TGCGCCAGCAGCCAAGATCTGGTGAACACTGAAGCTTTCTTT	CASSQDLVNTEAFF
12	.	.	TRBV12-3/TRBV12-4	TRBJ1-5	TGTGCCAGCCGCGGGACGGGTCAGCCCCAGCATTTT	CASRGTGQPQHF
15	.	.	TRBV29-1	TRBJ2-4	TGCAGCGTTGATGGTGGGGCCAAAGCCAAAAACATTCAGTACTTC	CSVDGGAKAKNIQYF
14	many	TRBD1	TRBV5-1	TRBJ1-2	TGCGCCAGCAGTCCGGACAGGGCGAAGTATGGCTACACCTTC	CASSPDRAKYGYTF
11	many	.	TRBV5-1	TRBJ2-1	TGCGCCAGCAGCGACCTAGGCGAGCAGTTCTTC	CASSDLGEQFF
12	once	.	TRBV5-1	TRBJ2-7	TGCGCCAGCAGCTATGCCAGGGACGAGCAGTACTTC	CASSYARDEQYF
15	few	.	TRBV27	TRBJ2-3	TGTGCCAGCAGCCCACCCCGTTGGAGCACAGATACGCAGTATTTT	CASSPPRWSTDTQYF
16	few	.	TRBV7-2	TRBJ1-3	TGTGCCAGCAGCTTAGTTAGAGGTCTCTCTGGAAACACCATATATTTT	CASSLVRGLSGNTIYF
14	.	.	TRBV12-3/TRBV12-4	TRBJ2-3	TGTGCCAGCAGCTTTAGGTTAGGTGCAGATACGCAGTATTTT	CASSFRLGADTQYF
14	.	.	TRBV5-1	TRBJ2-5	TGCGCCAGCAGCTTCTTATCTAGTTTGCAGACCCAGTACTTC	CASSFLSSLQTQYF
18	.	TRBD2	TRBV3-1	TRBJ2-3	TGTGCCAGCAGCCAAAAGGGGTGGGCTAGCGGGAGATCGGATACGCAGTATTTT	CASSQKGWASGRSDTQYF
16	few	.	TRBV6-2/TRBV6-3	TRBJ2-1	TGTGCCAGCAGTTTTGAGTCGGTCTCCCTAGGGGGTGAGCAGTTCTTC	CASSFESVSLGGEQFF
16	many	.	TRBV4-3	TRBJ2-4	TGCGCCAGCAGCCAAGTTTGGGGGATAGCCAAAAACATTCAGTACTTC	CASSQVWGIAKNIQYF
14	few	TRBD1	TRBV6-2/TRBV6-3	TRBJ2-4	TGTGCCAGCAGCCAGGACAGGCTGAAAAACATTCAGTACTTC	CASSQDRLKNIQYF
17	few	.	TRBV7-2	TRBJ2-1	TGTGCCAGCAGCTTAGCGGGGTACACGAGGTCCTACAATGAGCAGTTCTTC	CASSLAGYTRSYNEQFF
13	.	.	TRBV10-3	TRBJ2-7	TGTGCCATCAGTGGCACAGGGATCTACGAGCAGTACTTC	CAISGTGIYEQYF
15	.	TRBD2	TRBV29-1	TRBJ2-1	TGCAGCGTGGGGACTAGCGGGAGGTCCTACAATGAGCAGTTCTTC	CSVGTSGRSYNEQFF
15	.	.	TRBV5-1	TRBJ1-5	TGCGCCAGCAGCTTGGGTTCGGGCCGGGGAGAGCCCCAGCATTTT	CASSLGSGRGEPQHF
16	few	.	TRBV7-2	TRBJ2-3	TGTGCCAGCAGCACCCGACTAGGGGGGCCCACAGATACGCAGTATTTT	CASSTRLGGPTDTQYF
17	.	.	TRBV5-1	TRBJ2-6	TGCGCCAGCAGCTTCTCTACAGGGTCCCCTGGGGCCAACGTCCTGACTTTC	CASSFSTGSPGANVLTF
13	.	TRBD1	TRBV5-5	TRBJ2-7	TGTGCCAGCAGCGCCGGACAGGGAAATGAGCAGTACTTC	CASSAGQGNEQYF
13	.	.	TRBV30	TRBJ1-2	TGTGCCTTAAGTGAGGGGCCATGGTATGGCTACACCTTC	CALSEGPWYGYTF
15	many	TRBD1	TRBV29-1	TRBJ2-3	TGCAGCGTTCGTGGTGGACAGGGTGTGTCAGATACGCAGTATTTT	CSVRGGQGVSDTQYF
17	.	.	TRBV4-3	TRBJ2-2	TGCGCCAGCAGTCGCCAGGCGGCCGTGAGGAACACCGGGGAGCTGTTTTTT	CASSRQAAVRNTGELFF
12	many	.	TRBV5-8	TRBJ2-7	TGTGCCAGCAACCCCGGGTCCTACGAGCAGTACTTC	CASNPGSYEQYF
15	few	TRBD2	TRBV5-1	TRBJ2-3	TGCGCCAGCAGCTTGGTTAGCGGGCACACAGATACGCAGTATTTT	CASSLVSGHTDTQYF
17	many	.	TRBV5-5	TRBJ2-5	TGTGCCAGCAGCTTGGCTGGGGGCCTTCCATCATTGGAGACCCAGTACTTC	CASSLAGGLPSLETQYF
12	few	.	TRBV29-1	TRBJ1-5	TGCAGCGTTGCTTCGAGAAATCAGCCCCAGCATTTT	CSVASRNQPQHF
15	.	TRBD1	TRBV4-1	TRBJ2-7	TGCGCCAGCAGCCACCCCGGGACAGGGTTGCACGAGCAGTACTTC	CASSHPGTGLHEQYF
11	.	.	TRBV10-2	TRBJ1-2	TGCGCCAGCCGCCACCCAGATAGCTACACCTTC	CASRHPDSYTF
14	many	.	TRBV20-1	TRBJ2-5	TGCAGTGCTCGCCGACAGAATTTGTTGGAGACCCAGTACTTC	CSARRQNLLETQYF
12	few	.	TRBV6-2/TRBV6-3	TRBJ2-1	TGTGCCAGCAGCCGAGACAGGAATGAGCAGTTCTTC	CASSRDRNEQFF
16	.	TRBD1	TRBV24-1	TRBJ2-4	TGTGCCACAAGCCATACCGGGACAGGGGGCGCAGAACACCAGTACTTC	CATSHTGTGGAEHQYF
15	.	.	TRBV2	TRBJ1-1	TGTGCCAGCAGTAATATCCCCACAGGGAACACTGAAGCTTTCTTT	CASSNIPTGNTEAFF
12	few	.	TRBV29-1	TRBJ2-5	TGCAGCGTTGAAACAGGGAAAGAGACCCAGTACTTC	CSVETGKETQYF
15	.	.	TRBV21-1	TRBJ1-1	TGTGCCAGCAGCATAGGGGCAGGCCCGAACACTGAAGCTTTCTTT	CASSIGAGPNTEAFF
15	.	TRBD1	TRBV29-1	TRBJ2-5	TGCAGCGTACGAACCCACCCGGGACAGGAAGAGACCCAGTACTTC	CSVRTHPGQEETQYF
13	.	.	TRBV29-1	TRBJ2-5	TGCAGCGTTGTCAGTCTGGGTCGAGAGACCCAGTACTTC	CSVVSLGRETQYF
14	few	TRBD1	TRBV10-3	TRBJ2-5	TGTGCCACGACTCCCTCGACAGGGGAGGAGACCCAGTACTTC	CATTPSTGEETQYF
16	few	TRBD1	TRBV2	TRBJ2-7	TGTGCCAGCAGTGAGTCGCGCGGGACAGGGGGTTACGAGCAGTACTTC	CASSESRGTGGYEQYF
14	.	.	TRBV3-1	TRBJ1-1	TGTGCCAGCAGCCCTCTACGGATGAACACTGAAGCTTTCTTT	CASSPLRMNTEAFF
17	.	.	TRBV28	TRBJ2-7	TGTGCCAGCAATAAGCCTTGGGGGTATACAACCCGGTACGAGCAGTACTTC	CASNKPWGYTTRYEQYF
15	few	TRBD2	TRBV11-2	TRBJ2-3	TGTGCCAGCAGCTTAACGGCGGGAGCGGGGACTACGCAGTATTTT	CASSLTAGAGTTQYF
17	few	TRBD2	TRBV29-1	TRBJ2-1	TGCAGCGTTGAAGTTTTGAGGAGGACTAGCTCCTACAATGAGCAGTTCTTC	CSVEVLRRTSSYNEQFF
13	few	TRBD1	TRBV20-1	TRBJ2-3	TGCGGACCGGGACAGGGGGCAGGAGATACGCAGTATTTT	CGPGQGAGDTQYF
14	few	TRBD1	TRBV20-1	TRBJ1-2	TGCAGTGCCATCGGACAGGGTACTAACTATGGCTACACCTTC	CSAIGQGTNYGYTF
16	few	.	TRBV7-2	TRBJ2-1	TGTGCCAGCAGCTTAGCGGGGGTTCGCTCCTACAATGAGCAGTTCTTC	CASSLAGVRSYNEQFF
14	few	TRBD2	TRBV20-1	TRBJ2-3	TGCAGTGCTGTTAGCGGGGGAAGGACAGATACGCAGTATTTT	CSAVSGGRTDTQYF
14	.	TRBD2	TRBV10-3	TRBJ2-1	TGTGCCAGCCTCCTCGGACGGGAGGACAATGAGCAGTTCTTC	CASLLGREDNEQFF
15	.	TRBD1	TRBV2	TRBJ2-7	TGTGCCAGCAGAAGGCCGGGACAGGGGGGCTACGAGCAGTACTTC	CASRRPGQGGYEQYF
16	few	TRBD2	TRBV9	TRBJ2-4	TGTGCCAGCAGCGTAGGGACTAGCGGGGGACAAAACATTCAGTACTTC	CASSVGTSGGQNIQYF
14	.	TRBD2	TRBV4-3	TRBJ2-1	TGCGCCAGCAGCCAAGTCGGGACTACCAATGAGCAGTTCTTC	CASSQVGTTNEQFF
15	many	.	TRBV9	TRBJ1-4	TGTGCCAGCAGCGTAGAACCTACGGGTAATGAAAAACTGTTTTTT	CASSVEPTGNEKLFF
14	many	.	TRBV29-1	TRBJ2-1	TGCAGCGTTCAGGCGGATAGCTCCTACAATGAGCAGTTCTTC	CSVQADSSYNEQFF